Listed here are 10 T cell receptor beta chains from one sample, sequenced in a study of shared clonotypes between healthy human individuals. Data came from immunoSEQ multiplex PCR; TCRdb stores just in-frame clones and leaves some out. This sample has 2 million to 2.5 million clones, with 80% to 95% found just once. Input material: naive CD4+ T cells from PBMCs. Sample subset: CD45RA+ positively selected. The source of these receptors is a man aged 18 to 29 in good health. Some clones in this sample may be carry-over from other donors' samples.

This clone is a singleton in its sample. V usage is TRBV6-1 and J usage is TRBJ2-7; D is uncertain. Trimming stripped 2 bases from V and 5 bases from J, with 13 bases between. Germline CDR1 reads MNHNS; CDR2 reads SASEGT. CDR3 length: 14 residues. The CDR3 bases are TGTGCCAGCAGTGAACAAGTGGCCCAGAACGAGCAGTACTTC. The encoded protein is CASSEQVAQNEQYF.

This chain joins TRBV6-1 and TRBJ1-4; TRBD1 aligns across 10 bases. V trimming: 6 bases; J trimming: 6 bases; junction bases outside the gene matches: 7. The germline CDR1 and CDR2 sequences are MNHNS and SASEGT. CDR3 length: 15 amino acids. The CDR3: CASSTSGTGDEKLFF. As DNA, the CDR3 is TGTGCCAGCAGCACCTCCGGGACAGGGGATGAAAAACTGTTTTTT.

The genes are TRBV9 and TRBJ2-1; D unresolved. The CDR3 runs 19 residues. V shed 0 bases and J shed 0 bases, with 19 bases lying between them. Germline CDR1 reads SGDLS; CDR2 reads YYNGEE. The CDR3 sequence: CASSVAGSTTVISYNEQFF. The DNA for the CDR3 is TGTGCCAGCAGCGTAGCTGGCAGCACTACCGTAATCTCCTACAATGAGCAGTTCTTC.

J is TRBJ2-7 and V is TRBV5-4, with 7 nucleotides matching TRBD2. Germline lookup yields CDR1 SGHNT and CDR2 YYREEE (reference sequence). The V gene end was trimmed by 1 base and the J gene end by 5 bases; junction bases not matched to a gene: 9. This CDR3 has 15 amino acids. In DNA, the CDR3 is TGTGCCAGCAGCTTGAGTAGCGGGCCCTCTAACGAGCAGTACTTC. Translated, it gives CASSLSSGPSNEQYF.

The chain has TRBV5-1 and TRBJ2-1; D remains ambiguous. CDR1 is SGHRS, CDR2 YFSETQ, per germline. Trimming removed 3 bases from V and 5 bases from J, with 15 bases in between. The CDR3 totals 15 residues. The CDR3 is CASSWTTAIDNEQFF. The CDR3, as DNA: TGCGCCAGCAGCTGGACCACGGCTATTGACAATGAGCAGTTCTTC.

V usage is TRBV10-3 and J usage is TRBJ2-2, with 11 bases identical to TRBD1. Per the germline V gene, CDR1 is ENHRY and CDR2 is SYGVKD. The CDR3 has 17 residues. V trimming: 6 bases; J trimming: 4 bases; junction bases outside the gene matches: 10. CDR3 loop: CAISSGQGASFTGELFF. The CDR3 bases are TGTGCCATCAGCAGCGGACAGGGGGCGAGTTTCACCGGGGAGCTGTTTTTT.

A word on this clone: Other DNA sequences in the sample encode the same CDR3. The chain combines TRBV28 with TRBJ2-7, with D possibly matching TRBD2 (5 bases). The CDR3 has 14 amino acids. Germline V gives CDR1 MDHEN, CDR2 SYDVKM. The germline V and J ends were trimmed by 5 bases and 1 base, with 12 bases remaining between them. For the CDR3, the DNA is TGTGCCAGCAGTCCTCCGGGAAGGTCCTACGAGCAGTACTTC. As protein: CASSPPGRSYEQYF.

This chain links TRBV5-4 with TRBJ2-3; D gene ambiguous. This CDR3 spans 14 amino acids. Germline CDR1 and CDR2: SGHNT and YYREEE (reference sequence). V lost 7 bases, J lost 2 bases, and 14 bases lay in between. The CDR3 DNA sequence: TGTGCCAGCCGGGCCACCCTCCCCACAGATACGCAGTATTTT. Translating it yields CASRATLPTDTQYF.

This chain links TRBV27 with TRBJ2-5; D possibly corresponds to TRBD2 (6 bases). The CDR3 has 14 residues. The germline V gene has CDR1 MNHEY and CDR2 SMNVEV (reference sequence). V shed 2 bases and J shed 1 base, with 8 bases lying between them. For the CDR3, the DNA is TGTGCCAGCAGTTTACGTAGCGGCCAAGAGACCCAGTACTTC. This translates into CASSLRSGQETQYF.

The chain employs TRBV2 and TRBJ1-2; tentative D call: TRBD1 (5 bases). V lost 7 bases, J lost 3 bases, and 15 bases lay in between. CDR1 and CDR2 from the germline V gene are SNHLY and FYNNEI. There are 14 residues in the CDR3. CDR3 DNA: TGTGCCAGCACGGGGGGAAGGGGTGACTATGGCTACACCTTC. Translation: CASTGGRGDYGYTF.